The T cell receptor (beta chain) under discussion was sequenced for a study of T cell responses to AZD1222 COVID-19 vaccine. Study results and caveats: White British people made up most donors, females outnumbered males, and clonal diversity was possibly underestimated.

Notes on this clone: Antigen specificity is unknown.

This CDR3 is built from 14 residues. The V gene lost 5 bases and the J gene lost 4 bases, with 11 bases spanning the gap. Germline CDR1 is SNHLY and CDR2 is FYNNEI. The data were produced by immunoSEQ multiplex PCR, yet TCRdb's version contains in-frame clones alone and is incomplete. The table includes approximately 94,000 clones, about 83% detected once. The material was peripheral blood, obtained on day 0 of AZD1222 vaccination. The receptor was derived from an adult in good health. V usage is TRBV2 and J usage is TRBJ1-4; no clear D. As DNA, the CDR3 is TGTGCCAGCAGTCGAGGACGGCTTAATGAAAAACTGTTTTTT. Translation: CASSRGRLNEKLFF.